What follows describes a single T cell receptor beta chain. Its antigen is unidentified. The PCR made use of 60 Vbeta and 13 Jbeta primers. TCRdb keeps only in-frame clones here, not all; method: immunoSEQ multiplex PCR. Of approximately 200,000 clones in the sample, about four fifths were seen once. These data originate in a study of cytomegalovirus exposure and HLA in healthy donors. Study information: Among roughly 180 million T cells, an earlier analysis found 117 million unique TCR beta sequences. The study's findings and limits: A link between a missense DCLRE1C variant and TCR beta V- and J-gene trimming emerged from a later analysis. Near-uniform donor sequencing depth was presumed by presence/absence analyses. Confirmation was obtained in vitro that a few CMV-associated chains are specific for CMV antigens.

This TCR was recovered from a man under 40 in good health and CMV-seropositive. Material for sequencing was PBMCs.

The CDR3 coding sequence is TGCGCCAGCAGCCATGCACAGGGTTTAAAGGGCGAGCAGTACTTC. Translating gives CASSHAQGLKGEQYF. The chain uses TRBV4-3 and TRBJ2-7; D may be TRBD1 (6 bases). Trimming took off 3 bases at V and 6 bases at J, with 18 bases between the two ends. Germline CDR1 reads LGHNA; CDR2 reads YSLEER. The CDR3 length is 15 residues.